This T cell receptor (beta chain) appears in the sequencing data of a study of cytomegalovirus exposure and HLA in healthy donors. The PCR made use of 60 Vbeta and 13 Jbeta primers. Sequencing was performed with immunoSEQ multiplex PCR; in TCRdb, only in-frame clones are kept and a portion is missing. The sample yields 180,000 or so clones, about two thirds seen once. V lost 3 bases, J lost 8 bases, and 10 bases lay in between. This CDR3 comprises 12 residues. Per germline, CDR1 LNHNV and CDR2 YYDKDF (reference sequence). The sequenced sample was PBMCs. V gene TRBV15 combines with J gene TRBJ1-2; D possibly corresponds to TRBD1 (6 bases). The TCR originated in a human donor in good health. This CDR3 is CATSRSGVGYTF. Here the CDR3 DNA reads TGTGCCACCAGCAGGTCAGGGGTCGGCTACACCTTC.